This T cell receptor beta chain was found in a study of T cell clonality in common variable immunodeficiency. Findings and caveats of the study: CVID subjects showed higher TCRbeta clonality than healthy controls. Fewer deletions and N-nucleotide insertions were reportedly seen in common variable immunodeficiency TCR beta sequences. CVID subjects shared fewer TCRbeta clones than healthy controls did. T cell subpopulation sequencing would be needed to explain CVID clonality.

Clones were sequenced by immunoSEQ multiplex PCR, and TCRdb holds only the in-frame ones, with some missing. The specimen gives 35,000 to 45,000 clones without singletons; the ten biggest hold about 3%. The CDR3 sequence is 19 residues long. Germline values: CDR1 KGHSH, CDR2 LQKENI. V was clipped by 4 bases and J by 2 bases; unmatched bases: 11. With respect to this clone: Its matching antigen is unknown. The sequenced fragment ends 3 residues before the CDR3 boundary, so the rest is inferred from the germline J gene.

The TCR originated in a person aged 18 to 70 in good health. The sequencing sample was made of peripheral blood mononuclear cells. The genes are TRBV18 and TRBJ2-2; 12 bases match TRBD2. CDR3 DNA, as far as it was read: TGTGCCAGCTCACGGACTAGCGGGGCCCAGGCTTCAAACACCGGGGAG. Its translation is CASSRTSGAQASNTGE. The whole CDR3 region reads CASSRTSGAQASNTGELFF.